These 32 T cell receptor beta chains were all obtained from the same sample, sequenced in a study of blood T cell repertoires in COVID-19. Some clones are missing from TCRdb's copy, which holds only in-frame ones; the method was immunoSEQ multiplex PCR. The repertoire holds some 320,000 clones, with more than 90% as singletons. Sequencing used PBMCs or T cells enriched from blood (not recorded which). The receptors derive from a woman in her thirties who had been exposed to COVID-19.

The genes are TRBV6-5 and TRBJ1-5; TRBD1 agrees at 7 bases. CDR1 and CDR2 from the germline V gene are MNHEY and SVGAGI. Germline trimming cut 5 bases from V and 6 bases from J; bases unmatched to any gene: 7. The CDR3 length is 14 residues. In DNA form, the CDR3 reads TGTGCCAGCAGTCAACAGGGGTCGGGTCAGCCCCAGCATTTT. It yields the protein CASSQQGSGQPQHF.

This chain links TRBV5-4 with TRBJ1-1; TRBD1 aligns across 9 bases. V lost 4 bases, J lost 2 bases, and 6 bases stayed unmatched. This CDR3 has 15 residues. Germline values: CDR1 SGHNT, CDR2 YYREEE (reference sequence). The CDR3 DNA follows: TGTGCCAGCAGCCGATCGGGACAGGGTAACACTGAAGCTTTCTTT. Its protein product is CASSRSGQGNTEAFF.

The rearrangement uses TRBV6-5 and TRBJ1-5; tentative D call: TRBD1 (6 bases). This CDR3 has 15 amino acids. CDR1 MNHEY and CDR2 SVGAGI come from the germline V gene. Between the trimmed V and J ends, which lost 6 bases and 4 bases, there was a span of 16 bases. CDR3 protein: CASRGAYVRNQPQHF. The CDR3 nucleotides are TGTGCCAGCAGGGGGGCCTATGTGCGAAATCAGCCCCAGCATTTT.

The genes are TRBV5-1 and TRBJ2-3; TRBD2 might be the D (6 bases). This CDR3 is 14 amino acids long. CDR1 is SGHRS, CDR2 YFSETQ, per germline. Trimming took 6 bases from V and 3 from J, leaving 14 bases between them. The DNA of the CDR3 is TGCGCCAGCAAAACCACAGGAGGGACAGATACGCAGTATTTT. Its translation: CASKTTGGTDTQYF. Together with reference TRBV5-1 and TRBJ2-3, the CDR3 gives the full variable domain: KAGVTQTPRYLIKTRGQQVTLSCSPISGHRSVSWYQQTPGQGLQFLFEYFSETQRNKGNFPGRFSGRQFSNSRSEMNVSTLELGDSALYLCASKTTGGTDTQYFGPGTRLTVL.

The chain couples TRBV20-1 to TRBJ1-1; TRBD1 is a possible D gene (6 bases). Trimming left V 4 bases short and J 5 bases short, with 8 bases between. There are 11 residues in the CDR3. Germline V gene lookup returns CDR1 DFQATT and CDR2 SNEGSKA (reference sequence). Here the CDR3 DNA reads TGCAGTGCTAACAGGGAAACTGAAGCTTTCTTT. Translation: CSANRETEAFF.

This chain links TRBV19 with TRBJ1-5, with TRBD1 identical over 8 bases. The length of the CDR3 is 16 residues. With 6 bases clipped from V and 2 bases from J, the junction kept 9 bases outside the gene matches. CDR1 LNHDA and CDR2 SQIVND come from the germline V gene (reference sequence). CDR3 DNA: TGTGCCAGTAGACCTATGGACAGGGAGGGCAATCAGCCCCAGCATTTT. Translation gives CASRPMDREGNQPQHF.

Details on this clone: Other DNA sequences in the sample encode the same CDR3. J is TRBJ2-7 and V is TRBV7-9; D gene unclear. The CDR3 spans 11 residues. The V end was cut by 5 bases, the J end by 4 bases, with 6 bases between. Per the germline V gene, CDR1 is SEHNR and CDR2 is FQNEAQ (reference sequence). The CDR3 DNA sequence: TGTGCCAGCAGCGCCAGTTACGAGCAGTACTTC. Its protein product is CASSASYEQYF.

The rearrangement links TRBV11-2 to TRBJ1-2; no definite D call. The ends were cut back, 5 bases at V and 2 bases at J, with 9 bases in the middle. CDR1 SGHAT and CDR2 FQNNGV come from the germline V gene. The CDR3 is 13 amino acids. CDR3 protein: CASSPTANYGYTF. The CDR3 nucleotides read TGTGCCAGCAGCCCTACAGCAAACTATGGCTACACCTTC.

The chain has TRBV6-5 and TRBJ1-1; 7 bases match TRBD1. The ends lost 8 bases at V and 11 bases at J; junction bases unmatched: 14. The length of the CDR3 is 13 residues. From germline, CDR1 is MNHEY and CDR2 SVGAGI. The CDR3 spells CASSYGQAKDAFF. The CDR3 DNA reads TGTGCCAGCTCCTACGGACAGGCCAAAGACGCTTTCTTT.

J is TRBJ1-1 and V is TRBV27, with D perhaps TRBD1 (6 bases). Per the germline V gene, CDR1 is MNHEY and CDR2 is SMNVEV (reference sequence). Trimming shortened V by 6 bases and J by 4 bases, and 15 bases separated the two germline ends. The CDR3 length is 14 residues. CDR3 in amino acids: CASSRPGGGTEAFF. In nucleotides, the CDR3 is TGTGCCAGCAGCCGACCGGGAGGGGGCACTGAAGCTTTCTTT.

The chain has TRBV29-1 and TRBJ1-1; weak D call: TRBD1 (5 bases). The ends were cut back, 4 bases at V and 3 bases at J, with 12 bases in the middle. Germline CDR1 is SQVTM and CDR2 is ANQGSEA. The CDR3 consists of 13 residues. CDR3 DNA: TGCAGCGTTGCACGGGGGTTAGACACTGAAGCTTTCTTT. As protein: CSVARGLDTEAFF.

The chain combines TRBV7-9 with TRBJ1-2; 8 bases fit TRBD1. The germline gives CDR1 SEHNR, CDR2 FQNEAQ (reference sequence). V shed 5 bases, J shed 7 bases, and the junction held 9 bases outside the gene matches. The CDR3 length is 14 residues. CDR3 bases: TGTGCCAGCAGCGTGGACAGGGTTTATCCTGGCTACACCTTC. Its translation: CASSVDRVYPGYTF.

The V gene is TRBV7-9, the J gene TRBJ2-7, with 14 nucleotides matching TRBD2. CDR3 size: 19 residues. With V trimmed by 0 bases and J by 1 base, 8 bases remained unmatched. Per the germline V gene, CDR1 is SEHNR and CDR2 is FQNEAQ (reference sequence). DNA of the CDR3: TGTGCCAGCAGCTTAGCGTCGGGACTAGCGGGGGAACTATCCTACGAGCAGTACTTC. This sequence encodes CASSLASGLAGELSYEQYF.

The chain couples TRBV10-3 to TRBJ2-5; 10 bases line up with TRBD1. Unmatched junction bases numbered 7, after V lost 4 bases and J lost 8 bases. This CDR3 spans 14 amino acids. CDR1 ENHRY and CDR2 SYGVKD come from the germline V gene. The CDR3 region has the DNA TGTGCCATCAGTGGGACAGGGGGTTCTAAAACCCAGTACTTC. Translating it yields CAISGTGGSKTQYF.

This chain uses TRBV10-3 with TRBJ2-6; 7 bases are shared with TRBD1. The J segment lost 4 bases and the V segment lost 8 bases, leaving 5 bases of the junction unmatched. The CDR3 is 14 residues long. CDR1 is ENHRY and CDR2 is SYGVKD in the germline V gene. The CDR3 nucleotides are TGTGCCATCCGACAGGGCTCCGGGGCCAACGTCCTGACTTTC. This translates into CAIRQGSGANVLTF.

The chain is built from TRBV5-1 and TRBJ1-1; tentative D call: TRBD1 (6 bases). The ends were cut back, 2 bases at V and 4 bases at J, with 12 bases in the middle. Looked up from germline, CDR1 is SGHRS and CDR2 is YFSETQ. The CDR3 totals 14 residues. CDR3 DNA: TGCGCCAGCAGCTTTGGGGGCCTGGGCACTGAAGCTTTCTTT. This sequence encodes CASSFGGLGTEAFF. The full variable domain, rest sourced from reference TRBV5-1 and TRBJ1-1, is KAGVTQTPRYLIKTRGQQVTLSCSPISGHRSVSWYQQTPGQGLQFLFEYFSETQRNKGNFPGRFSGRQFSNSRSEMNVSTLELGDSALYLCASSFGGLGTEAFFGQGTRLTVV.

This chain links TRBV7-9 with TRBJ2-7; the D is unclear. Trimming left V 1 base short and J 2 bases short, with 9 bases between. CDR3 size: 14 residues. Looked up from germline, CDR1 is SEHNR and CDR2 is FQNEAQ (reference sequence). CDR3 coding DNA: TGTGCCAGCAGCTTAGTGTCGGCGGCCTACGAGCAGTACTTC. Translating it yields CASSLVSAAYEQYF.

This chain links TRBV6-1 with TRBJ1-5, with D possibly matching TRBD1 (6 bases). The CDR3 has 15 residues. V was shortened by 0 bases and J by 6 bases, with 12 bases between the two germline ends. Germline values: CDR1 MNHNS, CDR2 SASEGT. Here the CDR3 DNA reads TGTGCCAGCAGTGAAGCCGAGGGGGGGAGTCAGCCCCAGCATTTT. Protein: CASSEAEGGSQPQHF.

This clone is a singleton in its sample. The rearrangement uses TRBV23-1 and TRBJ1-2; TRBD1 aligns across 11 bases. TRBV23-1 is an open reading frame, and its role is uncertain. V trimming: 3 bases; J trimming: 8 bases; junction bases outside the gene matches: 23. The CDR3 has 20 residues. CDR3 DNA sequence: TGCGCCAGCAGTCACCGGACAGGGGGCCGCGAGGGGGTACCCCCCGCGGGCTACACCTTC. Amino acids: CASSHRTGGREGVPPAGYTF.

The rearrangement joins TRBV18 to TRBJ1-2; 7 bases fit TRBD1. CDR1 KGHSH and CDR2 LQKENI come from the germline V gene. This CDR3 spans 14 amino acids. J gave up 7 bases and V 3 bases, and 8 bases lay outside the gene matches. The CDR3 DNA reads TGTGCCAGCTCACCCGGACAGGCCCTGAGTGGCTACACCTTC. Its protein product is CASSPGQALSGYTF.

The chain's CDR3 is CSASVTTYEQYF. The CDR3 coding sequence is TGCAGTGCTAGTGTCACGACTTACGAGCAGTACTTC. The rearrangement uses TRBV20-1 and TRBJ2-7; D remains ambiguous. Trimming shortened V by 3 bases and J by 4 bases, and 10 bases separated the two germline ends. CDR3 length: 12 amino acids. Germline CDR1 DFQATT, CDR2 SNEGSKA (reference sequence).

The chain joins TRBV19 to TRBJ2-4; 11 bases agree with TRBD1. The CDR3 runs to 17 residues. The trim removed 3 bases at V and 6 bases at J, leaving 10 bases unmatched. The germline gives CDR1 LNHDA, CDR2 SQIVND (reference sequence). The CDR3 loop reads CASSMKGQGGPINIQYF. CDR3 sequence (DNA): TGTGCCAGTAGTATGAAGGGACAGGGGGGTCCCATAAACATTCAGTACTTC. Filled out from reference TRBV19 and TRBJ2-4, the complete variable domain reads DGGITQSPKYLFRKEGQNVTLSCEQNLNHDAMYWYRQDPGQGLRLIYYSQIVNDFQKGDIAEGYSVSREKKESFPLTVTSAQKNPTAFYLCASSMKGQGGPINIQYFGAGTRLSVL.

This clone was observed a few times. The chain recombines TRBV6-5 with TRBJ2-7, with a weak D call TRBD2 (6 bases). V was trimmed by 0 bases and J by 3 bases, leaving 12 bases between them. CDR1 is MNHEY, CDR2 SVGAGI, per germline. The CDR3 is 15 amino acids. CDR3 coding DNA: TGTGCCAGCAGTTACTCGTTCGGTAGCGGCTACGAGCAGTACTTC. Protein: CASSYSFGSGYEQYF.

The chain uses TRBV30 and TRBJ1-1; tentatively, D is TRBD1 (6 bases). Germline V lookup: CDR1 GTSNPN, CDR2 SVGIG (reference sequence). V was cut by 3 bases and J by 0 bases, with 8 bases left in between. The CDR3 is made up of 13 amino acids. The CDR3 nucleotides read TGTGCCTGGAGAGGGGGACTGAACACTGAAGCTTTCTTT. Its protein product is CAWRGGLNTEAFF.

V is TRBV7-2 and J is TRBJ2-7, with D possibly TRBD1 on 5 matching bases. Germline V gene sequence: CDR1 SGHTA, CDR2 FQGNSA. Trimming shortened V by 1 base and J by 2 bases, and 15 bases separated the two germline ends. The CDR3 has 16 amino acids. The CDR3 region is CASSLGSAGITYEQYF. CDR3 coding DNA: TGTGCCAGCAGCTTAGGGTCCGCAGGGATAACCTACGAGCAGTACTTC.

This chain connects TRBV7-9 to TRBJ1-1; D unresolved. Per the germline V gene, CDR1 is SEHNR and CDR2 is FQNEAQ (reference sequence). The CDR3 consists of 16 residues. Trimming stripped 0 bases from V and 0 bases from J, with 11 bases between. The CDR3 sequence: CASSLAPDILNTEAFF. The CDR3 bases are TGTGCCAGCAGCTTAGCCCCCGACATTCTGAACACTGAAGCTTTCTTT.

The chain uses TRBV9 and TRBJ1-5, with TRBD1 as a possible D gene (6 bases). This CDR3 comprises 14 residues. The ends were cut back, 3 bases at V and 3 bases at J, with 10 bases in the middle. Germline CDR1 is SGDLS and CDR2 is YYNGEE. CDR3 in amino acids: CASSAQGNNQPQHF. The CDR3 DNA sequence: TGTGCCAGCAGCGCACAGGGAAACAATCAGCCCCAGCATTTT.

V is TRBV11-2 and J is TRBJ2-5; the match to TRBD2 covers 14 bases. V shed 1 base and J 3 bases; nucleotides not matched to a gene: 1. The CDR3 length is 16 residues. Germline assignment: CDR1 SGHAT and CDR2 FQNNGV. The DNA for the CDR3 is TGTGCCAGCAGCTTAGGACTAGCGGGGGGGAAAGAGACCCAGTACTTC. Translation: CASSLGLAGGKETQYF.

J is TRBJ1-1 and V is TRBV19; a weak D match, TRBD1 (5 bases). V dropped 3 bases and J dropped 7 bases, with 18 bases sitting between them. The CDR3 has 15 residues. Germline V gene data show CDR1 as LNHDA and CDR2 as SQIVND (reference sequence). The chain's CDR3 is CASSIGHQVGFEAFF. Here the CDR3 DNA reads TGTGCCAGTAGTATCGGACACCAAGTTGGCTTTGAAGCTTTCTTT.

J is TRBJ1-4 and V is TRBV6-5, with TRBD1 matching over 7 bases. Germline V gene sequence: CDR1 MNHEY, CDR2 SVGAGI. V was clipped by 4 bases and J by 7 bases; unmatched bases: 9. This CDR3 spans 15 amino acids. CDR3 nucleotides: TGTGCCAGCAGTTCTACGACAGGGTTTTCTGAAAAACTGTTTTTT. Encoded protein: CASSSTTGFSEKLFF.

The rearrangement links TRBV3-1 (or the pseudogene TRBV3-2) to TRBJ2-5, with no clear D. This CDR3 region has 15 residues. V was clipped by 0 bases and J by 2 bases, with 10 bases between them. Germline V gives CDR1 LGHDT, CDR2 YNNKEL (reference sequence). Here the CDR3 reads CASSQDWVQQETQYF. In nucleotides, the CDR3 is TGTGCCAGCAGCCAAGATTGGGTACAGCAAGAGACCCAGTACTTC.

The chain couples TRBV6-5 to TRBJ1-5; D is ambiguous. The CDR3 totals 13 residues. V lost 10 bases and J 2 bases, leaving 12 bases between the germline ends. Germline assignment: CDR1 MNHEY and CDR2 SVGAGI. Written as DNA, the CDR3 is TGTGCCACATCAGCGAGTGGCAATCAGCCCCAGCATTTT. Protein product: CATSASGNQPQHF.